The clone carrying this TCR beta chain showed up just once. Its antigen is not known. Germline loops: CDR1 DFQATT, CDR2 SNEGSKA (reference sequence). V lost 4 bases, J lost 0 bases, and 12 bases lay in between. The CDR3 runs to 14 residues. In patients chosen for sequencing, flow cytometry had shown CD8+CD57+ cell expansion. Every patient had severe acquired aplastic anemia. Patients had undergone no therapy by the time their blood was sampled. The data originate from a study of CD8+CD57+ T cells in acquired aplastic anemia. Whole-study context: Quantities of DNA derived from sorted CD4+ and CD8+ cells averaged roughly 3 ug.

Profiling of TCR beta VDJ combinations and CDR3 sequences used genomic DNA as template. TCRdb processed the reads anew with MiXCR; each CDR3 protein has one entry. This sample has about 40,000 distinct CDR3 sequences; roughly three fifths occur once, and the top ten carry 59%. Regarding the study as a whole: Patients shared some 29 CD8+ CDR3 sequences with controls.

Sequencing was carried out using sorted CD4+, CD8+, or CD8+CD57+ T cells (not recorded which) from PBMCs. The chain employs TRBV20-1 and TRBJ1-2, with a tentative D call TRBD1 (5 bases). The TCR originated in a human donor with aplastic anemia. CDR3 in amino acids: CSATYGGTNYGYTF. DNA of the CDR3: TGCAGTGCTACGTACGGGGGAACTAACTATGGCTACACCTTC.